This TCR beta chain was sequenced for a study of blood T cell repertoires in COVID-19. Trimming pared 5 bases from V and 0 bases from J, leaving 10 bases between. Germline CDR1 SEHNR, CDR2 FQNEAQ (reference sequence). There are 14 residues in the CDR3. TCRdb keeps only in-frame clones here, not all; method: immunoSEQ multiplex PCR. The sample carries approximately 180,000 clones, roughly 88% recorded once. The sequenced material came from peripheral blood. The receptor's source is a woman of 80 years or more with acute or convalescent COVID-19. J is TRBJ1-1 and V is TRBV7-9; maybe TRBD1 (5 bases). CDR3 amino acids: CASSPGTLNTEAFF. For the CDR3, the DNA is TGTGCCAGCAGCCCGGGGACTCTGAACACTGAAGCTTTCTTT.